These T cell receptor beta chains were read from a single sample in a study of T-cell reconstitution after alpha-beta-depleted transplantation in children. TCRdb reanalysed the PCR reads using MiXCR and keeps one entry per CDR3 protein. The data show about 830,000 distinct CDR3 sequences, with about 15% seen just once and 5% held by the top ten. Sequenced material: PBMCs, mostly from graft donor cells, taken 360 days after TCRalphabeta/CD19-depleted stem cell transplant. The source is a male patient under 18 who had a stem cell transplant for acute lymphoblastic leukemia, so the T cells may come from the graft donor. Each CDR3 is given with its conserved first and last residue. Some rows mark clone size as missing; the rest say once, few, many or name a class of expanded clone.

clone size: few
J gene: TRBJ2-1
V gene: TRBV2
CDR3 protein: CAAAIGVRNEQFF

clone size: NA
J gene: TRBJ2-3
V gene: TRBV4-1
CDR3 protein: CASSQMVLAGDADTQYF

clone size: few
J gene: TRBJ2-1
V gene: TRBV5-1
CDR3 protein: CASSSAASGVYNEQFF

clone size: NA
J gene: TRBJ2-5
V gene: TRBV20-1
CDR3 protein: CSAAAGLARETQYF

clone size: few
J gene: TRBJ2-7
V gene: TRBV11-2
CDR3 protein: CASRIQGTEQYF

clone size: few
J gene: TRBJ2-3
V gene: TRBV28
CDR3 protein: CASSSSGYSTDTQYF

clone size: few
J gene: TRBJ1-2
V gene: TRBV29-1
CDR3 protein: CSVEHRGIYTF

clone size: few
J gene: TRBJ2-7
V gene: TRBV7-3
CDR3 protein: CASSANRGPYEQYF

clone size: few
J gene: TRBJ2-3
V gene: TRBV5-1
CDR3 protein: CASSLGLAGGYTDTQYF

clone size: many
J gene: TRBJ2-1
V gene: TRBV5-1
CDR3 protein: CASSLGGLATNEQFF

clone size: NA
J gene: TRBJ2-3
V gene: TRBV5-5
CDR3 protein: CASSLVPRSTDTQYF

clone size: NA
J gene: TRBJ1-2
V gene: TRBV7-2
CDR3 protein: CASSADNYGYTF

clone size: many
J gene: TRBJ2-5
V gene: TRBV20-1
CDR3 protein: CSARHIREETQYF

clone size: few
J gene: TRBJ1-6
V gene: TRBV5-1
CDR3 protein: CASSLGTLRGTYNSPLHF

clone size: NA
J gene: TRBJ2-7
V gene: TRBV12-3/TRBV12-4
CDR3 protein: CASSLRRFWTRNEQYF

clone size: few
J gene: TRBJ2-6
V gene: TRBV11-1
CDR3 protein: CASSGNRGRGANVLTF

clone size: NA
J gene: TRBJ2-2
V gene: TRBV21-1
CDR3 protein: CASTLGQPGELFF

clone size: NA
J gene: TRBJ1-5
V gene: TRBV20-1
CDR3 protein: CSGSPKYSNQPQHF

clone size: NA
J gene: TRBJ2-1
V gene: TRBV7-3
CDR3 protein: CASSFQITYNEQFF

clone size: NA
J gene: TRBJ1-2
V gene: TRBV9
CDR3 protein: CASSAWVGMNYGYTF

clone size: few
J gene: TRBJ2-1
V gene: TRBV13
CDR3 protein: CASSSLLVGNEQFF

clone size: few
J gene: TRBJ2-3
V gene: TRBV4-1
CDR3 protein: CASSHLKTGASTDTQYF

clone size: NA
J gene: TRBJ2-1
V gene: TRBV4-1
CDR3 protein: CASRITGSSYNEQFF